These 23 T cell receptor beta chains share one sample of origin, sequenced in a study of cytomegalovirus exposure and HLA in healthy donors (dated by TCRdb to about 2017). Preparation of the library involved the immunoSEQ multiplex PCR assay. For the multiplex PCR, a mixture combining 60 forward primers for TCR Vbeta segments and 13 reverse primers for TCR Jbeta segments was used. TCRdb provides this immuneACCESS table in a form limited to in-frame rearrangements. Some clones are lacking; in checked studies, under half of them reflect an unresolved V gene, and why the rest are absent is not known. For this sample the table gives about 110,000 clones, of which around 80% were detected only once. Together, the top ten hold 2.5% to 3% of the sample. The specimen sequenced was PBMCs. The source of these receptors is a woman aged 55-75 years in good health and CMV-seropositive.

This chain uses TRBV13 with TRBJ1-2, with 10 nucleotides matching TRBD1. The germline CDR1 and CDR2 sequences are PRHDT and FYEKMQ (reference sequence). Germline trimming cut 2 bases from V and 7 bases from J; bases unmatched to any gene: 13. The CDR3 is 17 amino acids. CDR3 amino acids: CASSLIPGQGPEAGYTF. CDR3 bases: TGTGCCAGCAGCTTAATCCCGGGACAGGGGCCGGAGGCTGGCTACACCTTC.

The V and J genes are TRBV29-1 and TRBJ2-3, with D uncertain. Trimming stripped 4 bases from V and 1 base from J, with 9 bases between. There are 13 residues in the CDR3. Germline V gene lookup returns CDR1 SQVTM and CDR2 ANQGSEA. The CDR3 here is CSVVSRGTDTQYF. The CDR3 nucleotides read TGCAGCGTTGTAAGTCGGGGCACAGATACGCAGTATTTT.

The CDR3 loop is CASSLGGESYGYTF. DNA of the CDR3: TGTGCCAGCAGCTTGGGTGGGGAGTCCTATGGCTACACCTTC. The V gene is TRBV5-4, the J gene TRBJ1-2; D is unclear. The CDR3 covers 14 residues. Trimming took 0 bases from V and 4 from J, leaving 10 bases between them. Germline V gene data show CDR1 as SGHNT and CDR2 as YYREEE (reference sequence). Together with reference TRBV5-4 and TRBJ1-2, the CDR3 gives the full variable domain: ETGVTQSPTHLIKTRGQQVTLRCSSQSGHNTVSWYQQALGQGPQFIFQYYREEENGRGNFPPRFSGLQFPNYSSELNVNALELDDSALYLCASSLGGESYGYTFGSGTRLTVV.

This chain joins TRBV13 and TRBJ2-5; 11 bases match TRBD2. The J call is uncertain, as TRBJ2-7 better fits the DNA end. Germline CDR1 and CDR2: PRHDT and FYEKMQ (reference sequence). The CDR3 runs to 15 residues. DNA of the CDR3: TGTGCCAGCAGCTTGACTAGCGGGAAGCCCTACGAGCAGTACTTC. Its protein is CASSLTSGKPYEQYF.

This clone appeared a single time. The chain joins TRBV7-2 to TRBJ2-7; TRBD1 might be the D (5 bases). V was pared by 0 bases and J by 3 bases, with 12 bases between. This CDR3 is built from 15 residues. Per germline, CDR1 SGHTA and CDR2 FQGNSA. The CDR3 DNA is TGTGCCAGCAGCTTAGCGGGGCCGGGTGGCTACGAGCAGTACTTC. Protein: CASSLAGPGGYEQYF. The full variable domain, in which reference TRBV7-2 and TRBJ2-7 provide the parts outside the CDR3, is GAGVSQSPSNKVTEKGKDVELRCDPISGHTALYWYRQSLGQGLEFLIYFQGNSAPDKSGLPSDRFSAERTGGSVSTLTIQRTQQEDSAVYLCASSLAGPGGYEQYFGPGTRLTVT.

This sequence joins TRBV5-1 and TRBJ2-5; weak D call: TRBD2 (5 bases). The CDR3 is made up of 14 amino acids. Germline loops: CDR1 SGHRS, CDR2 YFSETQ. Trimming stripped 5 bases from V and 11 bases from J, with 22 bases between. Here the CDR3 DNA reads TGCGCCAGCAGAGGTAGCGCCCCGGGGTTGAAGCAGTACTTC. As protein: CASRGSAPGLKQYF.

Remarks on this clone: Other DNA sequences within the sample encode an identical CDR3. The rearrangement uses TRBV18 and TRBJ2-3; D may be TRBD1 (5 bases). This CDR3 comprises 15 residues. V lost 1 base, J lost 1 base, and 9 bases lay in between. Germline CDR1 is KGHSH and CDR2 is LQKENI. The CDR3 loop reads CASSPRTGGTDTQYF. The DNA of the CDR3 is TGTGCCAGCTCACCACGCACAGGCGGCACAGATACGCAGTATTTT.

The count of this clone is one. The chain has TRBV6-6 and TRBJ2-3, with D possibly TRBD2 on 5 matching bases. V was trimmed by 2 bases and J by 1 base, leaving 13 bases between them. The CDR3 totals 16 residues. Germline V gene sequence: CDR1 MNHNY, CDR2 SVGAGI (reference sequence). CDR3 region: CASSYDSTRGTDTQYF. Here the CDR3 DNA reads TGTGCCAGCAGTTACGACTCAACTAGGGGCACAGATACGCAGTATTTT.

This clone showed up just a few times. The rearrangement uses TRBV7-9 and TRBJ2-3; perhaps TRBD1 as D (5 bases). Germline V lookup: CDR1 SEHNR, CDR2 FQNEAQ (reference sequence). The CDR3 spans 15 residues. V was clipped by 4 bases and J by 5 bases, with 16 bases between them. This CDR3 is CASSSRPAGRDTQYF. In DNA form, the CDR3 reads TGTGCCAGCAGCTCTCGCCCGGCAGGGCGAGATACGCAGTATTTT.

V usage is TRBV10-3 and J usage is TRBJ2-2; TRBD2 matches at 9 bases. The CDR3 runs to 20 residues. Germline values: CDR1 ENHRY, CDR2 SYGVKD. The V gene end was trimmed by 0 bases and the J gene end by 1 base; junction bases not matched to a gene: 12. The CDR3 protein is CAISESGSGRPAWNTGELFF. The DNA for the CDR3 is TGTGCCATCAGTGAGTCGGGTAGCGGGAGACCCGCTTGGAACACCGGGGAGCTGTTTTTT.

The table lists this clone with a few counts. The chain uses TRBV10-1 and TRBJ2-1, with 7 bases fitting TRBD2. The CDR3 totals 16 residues. CDR1 and CDR2 (germline): WNHNN, SYGVQD (reference sequence). Trimming removed 3 bases from V and 12 bases from J; junction bases left unmatched: 17. The CDR3 protein is CASSDNEGGPVMGQFF. CDR3 bases: TGCGCCAGCAGTGATAACGAGGGAGGGCCTGTAATGGGGCAGTTCTTC.

The gene calls are TRBV5-4 and TRBJ2-4; D gene unclear. Germline V gene lookup returns CDR1 SGHNT and CDR2 YYREEE (reference sequence). CDR3 length equals 13 residues. V dropped 3 bases and J dropped 7 bases, with 11 bases sitting between them. The CDR3 here is CASSSFRRNIQYF. The CDR3, as DNA: TGTGCCAGCAGCTCTTTTCGGCGGAACATTCAGTACTTC.

The chain is built from TRBV29-1 and TRBJ2-1; possibly TRBD2 for D (6 bases). Trimming removed 8 bases from V and 8 bases from J, with 13 bases in between. CDR1 and CDR2 (germline): SQVTM, ANQGSEA. CDR3 size: 11 residues. The CDR3 DNA reads as TGCAGCAGTGCCTCGGGAGATGAGCAGTTCTTC. Amino acids: CSSASGDEQFF.

The CDR3 bases are TGTGCCAGTACCGCCCTAGGACAGGGTTCCTACGAGCAGTACTTC. Its translation: CASTALGQGSYEQYF. The chain carries TRBV19 and TRBJ2-7; TRBD1 matches 8 bases. Trimming removed 7 bases from V and 1 base from J; junction bases left unmatched: 9. The germline gives CDR1 LNHDA, CDR2 SQIVND (reference sequence). CDR3 length: 15 residues. The full variable domain, completed using reference TRBV19 and TRBJ2-7, is DGGITQSPKYLFRKEGQNVTLSCEQNLNHDAMYWYRQDPGQGLRLIYYSQIVNDFQKGDIAEGYSVSREKKESFPLTVTSAQKNPTAFYLCASTALGQGSYEQYFGPGTRLTVT.

The chain carries TRBV18 and TRBJ2-7; a possible D gene is TRBD1 (5 bases). The V end was cut by 2 bases, the J end by 1 base, with 15 bases between. This CDR3 region has 16 residues. Looked up from germline, CDR1 is KGHSH and CDR2 is LQKENI. CDR3 nucleotide sequence: TGTGCCAGCTCACCATCGGCAGGGCGTAGTTCCTACGAGCAGTACTTC. Its translation is CASSPSAGRSSYEQYF.

This clone is a singleton in its sample. The genes are TRBV7-9 and TRBJ2-7; D perhaps matches TRBD1 (5 bases). Trimming left V 5 bases short and J 6 bases short, with 14 bases between. The length of the CDR3 is 13 residues. Germline V gene lookup returns CDR1 SEHNR and CDR2 FQNEAQ (reference sequence). The CDR3 nucleotides read TGTGCCAGCAGCATTAGAGACAGTTTCGAGCAGTACTTC. It codes for CASSIRDSFEQYF.

The chain employs TRBV25-1 and TRBJ2-3; 7 bases map to TRBD2. The CDR3 runs to 15 residues. The germline CDR1 and CDR2 sequences are MGHDK and SYGVNS. V gave up 5 bases and J gave up 3 bases; unmatched junction bases: 8. The CDR3: CASSLSSGVTDTQYF. Here the CDR3 DNA reads TGTGCCAGCAGTCTATCCAGCGGGGTTACAGATACGCAGTATTTT.

This chain uses TRBV6-1 with TRBJ1-1; TRBD1 matches 7 bases. The CDR3 has 16 amino acids. V gave up 1 base and J gave up 6 bases; unmatched junction bases: 11. The germline CDR1 and CDR2 sequences are MNHNS and SASEGT. CDR3 coding DNA: TGTGCCAGCAGTGAAGTAAGCAAGGGGGCGAGGGCTGAAGCTTTCTTT. This encodes CASSEVSKGARAEAFF.

This clone has only one observation. The chain links TRBV18 to TRBJ2-3; 10 bases line up with TRBD2. This CDR3 has 15 amino acids. The germline V gene encodes CDR1 KGHSH and CDR2 LQKENI. Trimming removed 6 bases from V and 2 bases from J; junction bases left unmatched: 5. DNA for the CDR3: TGTGCCAGCTCGCCGGGACTAGCGCACACAGATACGCAGTATTTT. It codes for CASSPGLAHTDTQYF. Together with reference TRBV18 and TRBJ2-3, the CDR3 gives the full variable domain: NAGVMQNPRHLVRRRGQEARLRCSPMKGHSHVYWYRQLPEEGLKFMVYLQKENIIDESGMPKERFSAEFPKEGPSILRIQQVVRGDSAAYFCASSPGLAHTDTQYFGPGTRLTVL.

The chain combines TRBV29-1 with TRBJ1-4; D unclear. Per germline, CDR1 SQVTM and CDR2 ANQGSEA. This CDR3 has 14 residues. Trimming left V 3 bases short and J 8 bases short, with 16 bases between. Written as DNA, the CDR3 is TGCAGCGTTGACCCAGTCGACGAGGGAGAAAAACTGTTTTTT. Its protein is CSVDPVDEGEKLFF. The complete variable domain, with remaining parts taken from reference TRBV29-1 and TRBJ1-4, reads SAVISQKPSRDICQRGTSLTIQCQVDSQVTMMFWYRQQPGQSLTLIATANQGSEATYESGFVIDKFPISRPNLTFSTLTVSNMSPEDSSIYLCSVDPVDEGEKLFFGSGTQLSVL.

V gene TRBV9 combines with J gene TRBJ1-6; D is uncertain. CDR3 length: 13 residues. CDR1 SGDLS and CDR2 YYNGEE come from the germline V gene. Trimming removed 6 bases from V and 5 bases from J, with 9 bases in between. CDR3 residues: CASNREDNSPLHF. CDR3 nucleotide sequence: TGTGCCAGCAACCGGGAGGATAATTCACCCCTCCACTTT.

The CDR3 DNA is TGTGCCAGCAGTCCTTTCGCGGGGTCTAGCACAGATACGCAGTATTTT. This sequence encodes CASSPFAGSSTDTQYF. The chain is built from TRBV27 and TRBJ2-3; D perhaps matches TRBD2 (6 bases). CDR1 MNHEY and CDR2 SMNVEV come from the germline V gene (reference sequence). With 5 bases removed from V and 0 bases from J, the gap between germline ends came to 15 bases. This CDR3 contains 16 residues.

The chain joins TRBV28 to TRBJ2-1; D remains ambiguous. This CDR3 contains 13 residues. The ends were cut back, 3 bases at V and 0 bases at J, with 3 bases in the middle. Germline V gene sequence: CDR1 MDHEN, CDR2 SYDVKM. This CDR3 reads CASSFSSYNEQFF. DNA of the CDR3: TGTGCCAGCAGTTTTAGCTCCTACAATGAGCAGTTCTTC.